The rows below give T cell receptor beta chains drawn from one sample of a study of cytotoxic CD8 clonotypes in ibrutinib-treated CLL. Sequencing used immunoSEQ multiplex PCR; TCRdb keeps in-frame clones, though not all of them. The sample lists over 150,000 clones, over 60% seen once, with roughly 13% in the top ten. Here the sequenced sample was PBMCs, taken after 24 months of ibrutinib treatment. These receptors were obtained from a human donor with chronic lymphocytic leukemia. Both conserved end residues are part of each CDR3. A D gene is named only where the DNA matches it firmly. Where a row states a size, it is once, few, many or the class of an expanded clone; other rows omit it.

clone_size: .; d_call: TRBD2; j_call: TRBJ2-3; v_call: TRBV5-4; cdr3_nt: TGTGCCAGCAGCTTGGTTGGGACTAGCGGCCCCACAGATACGCAGTATTTT; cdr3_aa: CASSLVGTSGPTDTQYF
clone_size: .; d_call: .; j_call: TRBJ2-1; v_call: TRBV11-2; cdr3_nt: TGTGCCAGCAGCATCCTCGGAATAGCGACCCATTTGTTCTTC; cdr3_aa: CASSILGIATHLFF
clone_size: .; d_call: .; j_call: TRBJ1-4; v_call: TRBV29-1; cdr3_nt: TGCAGCGTTGAGGGGAGGGAGGGTGCTAAACTGTTTTTT; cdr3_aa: CSVEGREGAKLFF
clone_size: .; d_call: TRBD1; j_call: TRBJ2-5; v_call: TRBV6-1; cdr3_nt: TGTGCCAGCAGTCAGACAGGGAACCAAGAGACCCAGTACTTC; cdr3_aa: CASSQTGNQETQYF
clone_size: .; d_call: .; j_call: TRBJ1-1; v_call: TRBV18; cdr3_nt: TGTGCCAGCTCACCACCGGGCAGTGAAGCTTTCTTT; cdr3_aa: CASSPPGSEAFF
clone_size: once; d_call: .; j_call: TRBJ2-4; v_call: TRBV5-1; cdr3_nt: TGCGCCAGCAGCCCATATTTAGCCAAAAACATTCAGTACTTC; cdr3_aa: CASSPYLAKNIQYF
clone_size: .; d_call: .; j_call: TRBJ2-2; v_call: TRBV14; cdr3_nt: TGTGCCAGCAGCCAGGAGGGCAGGGCGAGGACCGGGGAGCTGTTTTTT; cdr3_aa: CASSQEGRARTGELFF
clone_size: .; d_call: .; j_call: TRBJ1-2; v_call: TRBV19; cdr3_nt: TGTGCCAGTAGTATAGTTTGGCAGGTGATGAACTATGGCTACACCTTC; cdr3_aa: CASSIVWQVMNYGYTF
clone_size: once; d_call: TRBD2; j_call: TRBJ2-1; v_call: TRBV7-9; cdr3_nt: TGTGCCAGCAGGGTACTAGCGGAGGATGAGCAGTTCTTC; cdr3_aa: CASRVLAEDEQFF
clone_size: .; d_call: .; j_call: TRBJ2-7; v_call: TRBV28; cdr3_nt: TGTGCCAGTGGGGGATATTGGGCAGGGAGGTTTAGTGAGTGGGACGAGCAGTACTTC; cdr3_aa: CASGGYWAGRFSEWDEQYF
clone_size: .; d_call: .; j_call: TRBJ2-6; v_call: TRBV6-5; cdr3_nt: TGTGCCAGCAGCACCTGGTTCTCTGGGGCCAACGTCCTGACTTTC; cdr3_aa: CASSTWFSGANVLTF
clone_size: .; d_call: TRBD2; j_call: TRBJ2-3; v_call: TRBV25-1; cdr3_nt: TGTGCCAGCAGATGGACTAGCGGGAGGGGGAGGGGCAAAGATACGCAGTATTTT; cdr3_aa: CASRWTSGRGRGKDTQYF
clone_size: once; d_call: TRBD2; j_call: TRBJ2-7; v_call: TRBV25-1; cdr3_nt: TGTGCCAGCAGTGGACCTTACCTAGCGGGAGAATACGAGCAGTACTTC; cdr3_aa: CASSGPYLAGEYEQYF
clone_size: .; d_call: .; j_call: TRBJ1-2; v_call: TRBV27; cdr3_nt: TGTGCCAGTGGGGTGCGGTCTAGTGGCTACACCTTC; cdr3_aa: CASGVRSSGYTF
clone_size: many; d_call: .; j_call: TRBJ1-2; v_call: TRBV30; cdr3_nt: TGTGCCTGGAGTGAAGGGCTCCACTATGGCTACACCTTC; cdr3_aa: CAWSEGLHYGYTF
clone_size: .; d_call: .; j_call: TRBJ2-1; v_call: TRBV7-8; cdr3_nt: TGTGCCAGCAGCCCCTCGGGGTCGGCAGTCAATGAGCAGTTCTTC; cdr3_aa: CASSPSGSAVNEQFF
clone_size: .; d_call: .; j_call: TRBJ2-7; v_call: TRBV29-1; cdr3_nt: TGCAGCGTTGAGGGGAGTGGGGCCTACGAGCAGTACTTC; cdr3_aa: CSVEGSGAYEQYF
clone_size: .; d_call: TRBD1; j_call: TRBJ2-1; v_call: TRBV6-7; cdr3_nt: TGTGCCAGCAGTCCCCGGACAGGGGGAGATAGCGGGGATTACAATGAGCAGTTCTTC; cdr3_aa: CASSPRTGGDSGDYNEQFF
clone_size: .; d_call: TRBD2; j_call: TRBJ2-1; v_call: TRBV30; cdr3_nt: TGTGCCTCTTTTAAGCGGGAGGAGAATGAGCAGTTCTTC; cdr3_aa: CASFKREENEQFF
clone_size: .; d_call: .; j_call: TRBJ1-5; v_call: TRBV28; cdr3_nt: TGTGCCAGCAGATTGTTGTGGGGGGTTAATCAGCCCCAGCATTTT; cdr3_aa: CASRLLWGVNQPQHF
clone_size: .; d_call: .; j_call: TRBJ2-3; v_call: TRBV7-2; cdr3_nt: TGTGCCAGCAGCTTAGCGGCGCCGCCAGATACGCAGTATTTT; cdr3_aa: CASSLAAPPDTQYF
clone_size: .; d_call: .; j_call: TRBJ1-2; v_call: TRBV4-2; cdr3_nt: TGTGCCAGCAGCGCGACGGGTCTCGGCAACTATGGCTACACCTTC; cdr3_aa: CASSATGLGNYGYTF
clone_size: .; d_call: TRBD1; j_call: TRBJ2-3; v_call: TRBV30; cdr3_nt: TGTGCCTGGAGCTCGGGACAGACAGGGGGCACAGATACGCAGTATTTT; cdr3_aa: CAWSSGQTGGTDTQYF
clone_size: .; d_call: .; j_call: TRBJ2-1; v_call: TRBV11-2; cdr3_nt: TGTGCCAGCAGCTTAGGGTACAACAATGAGCAGTTCTTC; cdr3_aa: CASSLGYNNEQFF
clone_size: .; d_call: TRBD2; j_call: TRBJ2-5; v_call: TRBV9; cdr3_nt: TGTGCCAGCAGCATCGGGACTAGCCAAGAGACCCAGTACTTC; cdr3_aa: CASSIGTSQETQYF
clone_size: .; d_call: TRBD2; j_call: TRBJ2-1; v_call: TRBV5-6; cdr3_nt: TGTGCCAGCAGCTTGGAGACTAGCGGGAGCTTTTACAATGAGCAGTTCTTC; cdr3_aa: CASSLETSGSFYNEQFF
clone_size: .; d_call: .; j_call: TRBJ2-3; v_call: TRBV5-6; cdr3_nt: TGTGCCAGCAGCTTAGGGGTTTTGCCCACAGATACGCAGTATTTT; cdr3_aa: CASSLGVLPTDTQYF
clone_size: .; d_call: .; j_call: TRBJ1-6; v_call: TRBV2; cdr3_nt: TGTGCCAGCAGTGTGGACAGCTTGTATAATTCACCCCTCCACTTT; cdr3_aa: CASSVDSLYNSPLHF
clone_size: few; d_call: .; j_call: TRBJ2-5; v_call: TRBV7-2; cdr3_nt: TGTGCCAGCAGCTTATGGGGGACCCAAGAGACCCAGTACTTC; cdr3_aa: CASSLWGTQETQYF
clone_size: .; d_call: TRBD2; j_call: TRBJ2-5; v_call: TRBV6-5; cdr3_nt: TGTGCCAGCAGTTACTCGTGGGGGGGTTCAGAGACCCAGTACTTC; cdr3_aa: CASSYSWGGSETQYF
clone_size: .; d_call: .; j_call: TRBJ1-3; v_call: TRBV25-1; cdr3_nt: TGTGCCAGCAGTGAATTAAGCCACACCATATATTTT; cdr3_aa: CASSELSHTIYF
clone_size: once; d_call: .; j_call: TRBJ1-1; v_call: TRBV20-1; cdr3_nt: TGCAGTGCTAGAGTAGGGGATCTATCTTTCTTT; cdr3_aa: CSARVGDLSFF
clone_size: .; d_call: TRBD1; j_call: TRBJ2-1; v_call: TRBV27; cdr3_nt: TGTGCCAGCAGTTTATCCGGGACAGTCGTCAATGAGCAGTTCTTC; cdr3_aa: CASSLSGTVVNEQFF
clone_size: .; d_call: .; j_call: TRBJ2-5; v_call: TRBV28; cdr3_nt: TGTGCCAGCAGTCCCCCCCGGGCCCGAGAGACCCAGTACTTC; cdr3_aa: CASSPPRARETQYF
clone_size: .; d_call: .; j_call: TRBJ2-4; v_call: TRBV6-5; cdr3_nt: TGTGCCAGCATACAACACCCCACAAGGTCCAACATTCAGTACTTC; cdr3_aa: CASIQHPTRSNIQYF
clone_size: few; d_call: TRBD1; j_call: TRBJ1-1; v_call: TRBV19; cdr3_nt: TGTGCCAGTAGCCTCACAGGGGGCAGGACTGAAGCTTTCTTT; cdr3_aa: CASSLTGGRTEAFF
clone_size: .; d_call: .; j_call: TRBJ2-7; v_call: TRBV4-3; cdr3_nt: TGCGCCAGCAGCCAAGATTTTCGGTCCGCCGGGCAGTACTTC; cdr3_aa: CASSQDFRSAGQYF
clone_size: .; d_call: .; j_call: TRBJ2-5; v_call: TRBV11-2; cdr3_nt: TGTGCCAGCAGATCCCGAGGGACTCCCGAGCGCGGGACCCAGTACTTC; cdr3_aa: CASRSRGTPERGTQYF
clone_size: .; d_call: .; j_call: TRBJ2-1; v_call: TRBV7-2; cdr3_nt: TGTGCCAGCAGCCCGCGACTCCTTAATGAGCAGTTCTTC; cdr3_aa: CASSPRLLNEQFF
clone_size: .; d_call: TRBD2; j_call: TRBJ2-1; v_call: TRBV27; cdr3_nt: TGTGCCAGCAGTCCCCGACTAGCGAAACCTGAGCAGTTCTTC; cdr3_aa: CASSPRLAKPEQFF
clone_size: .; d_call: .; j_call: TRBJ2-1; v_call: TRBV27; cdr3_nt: TGTGCCAGCAGTCCTCGGGGGCTGGGTGAGCAGTTCTTC; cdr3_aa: CASSPRGLGEQFF